The rows below give T cell receptor beta chains drawn from one sample of a study of blood T cells in healthy people across ages. TCRdb re-called the 5' RACE reads through MiXCR, storing one row per CDR3 protein. The repertoire holds about 840,000 distinct CDR3 sequences, with 29% as singletons. This sample was shared with a second study, whose subject was T cells of mothers and their children.

The sample was blood. All receptors derive from a woman between 40 and 55 years old in good health. The CDR3 runs from the conserved cysteine through the conserved F or W. D genes are given only for firm matches. Clone size is shown for a subset of rows, as once, few, many or a class of expanded clone.

D gene: -; V gene: TRBV7-9; clone size: -; J gene: TRBJ1-2; CDR3 protein: CASSPDPTSSYTF; CDR3 DNA: TGTGCCAGCAGCCCAGATCCCACCTCCAGCTACACCTTC
D gene: -; V gene: TRBV30; clone size: few; J gene: TRBJ1-4; CDR3 protein: CAWSVGGTNEKLFF; CDR3 DNA: TGTGCCTGGAGTGTTGGGGGAACTAATGAAAAACTGTTTTTT
D gene: -; V gene: TRBV12-3/TRBV12-4; clone size: -; J gene: TRBJ1-4; CDR3 protein: CASSSLSHGPLFF; CDR3 DNA: TGTGCCAGCAGTTCCCTCTCCCACGGACCACTGTTTTTT
D gene: -; V gene: TRBV7-2; clone size: -; J gene: TRBJ2-1; CDR3 protein: CASSLAPGRDNEQFF; CDR3 DNA: TGTGCCAGCAGCTTAGCACCCGGCCGGGACAATGAGCAGTTCTTC
D gene: TRBD2; V gene: TRBV20-1; clone size: -; J gene: TRBJ2-1; CDR3 protein: CSAASGTSEGEQFF; CDR3 DNA: TGCAGTGCTGCATCCGGGACTAGTGAGGGCGAGCAGTTCTTC
D gene: -; V gene: TRBV7-8; clone size: -; J gene: TRBJ2-1; CDR3 protein: CASSAPGAPCNEQFF; CDR3 DNA: TGTGCCAGCAGTGCCCCGGGGGCACCTTGTAATGAGCAGTTCTTC
D gene: -; V gene: TRBV19; clone size: -; J gene: TRBJ2-7; CDR3 protein: CASSTGPRSSYNEQYF; CDR3 DNA: TGTGCCAGTAGTACGGGACCCCGGAGCTCCTACAATGAGCAGTACTTC
D gene: TRBD1; V gene: TRBV7-6; clone size: few; J gene: TRBJ1-5; CDR3 protein: CASSLEPGGRNQPQHF; CDR3 DNA: TGTGCCAGCAGCTTAGAGCCAGGGGGCCGCAATCAGCCCCAGCATTTT
D gene: -; V gene: TRBV12-3/TRBV12-4; clone size: -; J gene: TRBJ1-2; CDR3 protein: CASSPSCYGYTF; CDR3 DNA: TGTGCCAGCAGCCCGTCGTGCTATGGCTACACCTTC
D gene: -; V gene: TRBV4-1; clone size: -; J gene: TRBJ1-2; CDR3 protein: CASSQEAGATNYGYTF; CDR3 DNA: TGCGCCAGCAGCCAAGAGGCGGGGGCCACTAACTATGGCTACACCTTC
D gene: -; V gene: TRBV5-5; clone size: many; J gene: TRBJ2-5; CDR3 protein: CASSGAATPSGETQYF; CDR3 DNA: TGTGCCAGCAGCGGGGCTGCGACACCCTCGGGAGAGACCCAGTACTTC
D gene: -; V gene: TRBV3-1; clone size: few; J gene: TRBJ1-1; CDR3 protein: CASSQGAVNAEAFF; CDR3 DNA: TGTGCCAGCAGCCAAGGCGCGGTGAACGCTGAAGCTTTCTTT
D gene: TRBD2; V gene: TRBV7-2; clone size: -; J gene: TRBJ2-4; CDR3 protein: CASSPAGDAYNEQYF; CDR3 DNA: TGTGCCAGCAGCCCGGCGGGGGATGCCTACAATGAGCAGTACTTC
D gene: -; V gene: TRBV29-1; clone size: few; J gene: TRBJ1-5; CDR3 protein: CSVAETSNQPQHF; CDR3 DNA: TGCAGCGTTGCAGAGACGAGCAATCAGCCCCAGCATTTT
D gene: -; V gene: TRBV6-2/TRBV6-3; clone size: few; J gene: TRBJ2-6; CDR3 protein: CASSYGTSSGANVLTF; CDR3 DNA: TGTGCCAGCAGTTACGGTACCTCCTCTGGGGCCAACGTCCTGACTTTC
D gene: -; V gene: TRBV7-6; clone size: few; J gene: TRBJ2-3; CDR3 protein: CASSLGSVRSTDTQYF; CDR3 DNA: TGTGCCAGCAGCTTAGGAAGCGTGAGAAGCACAGATACGCAGTATTTT
D gene: TRBD1; V gene: TRBV4-3; clone size: many; J gene: TRBJ2-1; CDR3 protein: CASSQDAGQVPYNEQFF; CDR3 DNA: TGCGCCAGCAGCCAAGATGCGGGACAGGTACCCTACAATGAGCAGTTCTTC
D gene: -; V gene: TRBV7-9; clone size: many; J gene: TRBJ1-6; CDR3 protein: CASSSSIMDNSPLHF; CDR3 DNA: TGTGCCAGCAGCTCAAGTATTATGGATAATTCACCCCTCCACTTT
D gene: -; V gene: TRBV11-2; clone size: -; J gene: TRBJ2-3; CDR3 protein: CASSLGPGVSTDTQYF; CDR3 DNA: TGTGCCAGCAGCTTAGGCCCGGGGGTCAGCACAGATACGCAGTATTTT
D gene: -; V gene: TRBV6-2/TRBV6-3; clone size: -; J gene: TRBJ2-5; CDR3 protein: CASSAQGRKARETQYF; CDR3 DNA: TGTGCCAGCAGTGCACAGGGTAGGAAGGCAAGAGAGACCCAGTACTTC
D gene: TRBD2; V gene: TRBV20-1; clone size: -; J gene: TRBJ2-3; CDR3 protein: CSAPRGSGGITDTQYF; CDR3 DNA: TGCAGTGCTCCGAGGGGTAGCGGGGGGATCACAGATACGCAGTATTTT
D gene: TRBD1; V gene: TRBV27; clone size: many; J gene: TRBJ2-7; CDR3 protein: CASSLLGDRYEQYF; CDR3 DNA: TGTGCCAGCAGTTTATTGGGGGACAGATACGAGCAGTACTTC
D gene: -; V gene: TRBV14; clone size: -; J gene: TRBJ1-4; CDR3 protein: CASPFLDRGGEKLFF; CDR3 DNA: TGTGCCAGCCCGTTCCTTGACCGAGGTGGGGAAAAACTGTTTTTT
D gene: -; V gene: TRBV28; clone size: few; J gene: TRBJ2-3; CDR3 protein: CASSSTGRGDTQYF; CDR3 DNA: TGTGCCAGCAGTTCGACGGGGCGGGGAGATACGCAGTATTTT
D gene: TRBD2; V gene: TRBV27; clone size: -; J gene: TRBJ2-1; CDR3 protein: CASSQLLTGGAGNEQFF; CDR3 DNA: TGTGCCAGCAGCCAACTTCTTACCGGGGGGGCCGGGAATGAGCAGTTCTTC
D gene: TRBD2; V gene: TRBV24-1; clone size: many; J gene: TRBJ2-1; CDR3 protein: CATSDPTGTSGESSYNEQFF; CDR3 DNA: TGTGCCACCAGTGATCCGACGGGGACTAGCGGGGAGAGCTCCTACAATGAGCAGTTCTTC
D gene: TRBD1; V gene: TRBV29-1; clone size: many; J gene: TRBJ2-7; CDR3 protein: CSVAGTESSYEQYF; CDR3 DNA: TGCAGCGTGGCCGGGACAGAGAGCTCCTACGAGCAGTACTTC
D gene: -; V gene: TRBV27; clone size: -; J gene: TRBJ2-7; CDR3 protein: CASRAHSSYEQYF; CDR3 DNA: TGTGCCAGCAGGGCTCATAGCTCCTACGAGCAGTACTTC
D gene: -; V gene: TRBV28; clone size: few; J gene: TRBJ1-2; CDR3 protein: CASTPPTGFYGYTF; CDR3 DNA: TGTGCCAGCACCCCTCCTACAGGGTTCTATGGCTACACCTTC
D gene: -; V gene: TRBV7-6; clone size: -; J gene: TRBJ2-7; CDR3 protein: CASSLAEGGGYEQYF; CDR3 DNA: TGTGCCAGCAGCTTAGCGGAAGGGGGGGGCTACGAGCAGTACTTC
D gene: -; V gene: TRBV7-8; clone size: few; J gene: TRBJ1-5; CDR3 protein: CASSFERINQPQHF; CDR3 DNA: TGTGCCAGCAGCTTCGAAAGGATCAATCAGCCCCAGCATTTT
D gene: -; V gene: TRBV20-1; clone size: few; J gene: TRBJ1-2; CDR3 protein: CSASRQGGVYGYTF; CDR3 DNA: TGCAGTGCTAGCCGGCAAGGGGGGGTCTATGGCTACACCTTC
D gene: TRBD2; V gene: TRBV12-3/TRBV12-4; clone size: many; J gene: TRBJ2-3; CDR3 protein: CASGVLASLTTDTQYF; CDR3 DNA: TGTGCCAGTGGGGTACTAGCGTCCCTCACCACAGATACGCAGTATTTT
D gene: TRBD2; V gene: TRBV7-2; clone size: -; J gene: TRBJ2-7; CDR3 protein: CASSSPGLAGGLEQYF; CDR3 DNA: TGTGCCAGCAGCTCTCCGGGACTAGCGGGGGGGCTCGAGCAGTACTTC
D gene: -; V gene: TRBV20-1; clone size: many; J gene: TRBJ2-4; CDR3 protein: CSAIVVENIQYF; CDR3 DNA: TGCAGTGCTATTGTGGTCGAAAACATTCAGTACTTC
D gene: TRBD1; V gene: TRBV5-1; clone size: few; J gene: TRBJ1-2; CDR3 protein: CASSSRTGGFYGYTF; CDR3 DNA: TGCGCCAGCAGCTCCCGGACAGGGGGCTTCTATGGCTACACCTTC
D gene: TRBD1; V gene: TRBV20-1; clone size: -; J gene: TRBJ2-7; CDR3 protein: CSARAGTAGYEQYF; CDR3 DNA: TGCAGTGCTAGAGCCGGGACAGCAGGATACGAGCAGTACTTC
D gene: TRBD1; V gene: TRBV5-4; clone size: -; J gene: TRBJ2-1; CDR3 protein: CASSSRTGALREQFF; CDR3 DNA: TGTGCCAGCAGCTCACGGACAGGGGCGTTAAGGGAGCAGTTCTTC
D gene: TRBD1; V gene: TRBV29-1; clone size: many; J gene: TRBJ2-7; CDR3 protein: CSAVDRGRVYEQYF; CDR3 DNA: TGCAGCGCCGTTGACAGGGGGCGCGTCTACGAGCAGTACTTC
D gene: -; V gene: TRBV4-3; clone size: many; J gene: TRBJ2-1; CDR3 protein: CASSRDQREAYNEQFF; CDR3 DNA: TGCGCCAGCAGCCGAGACCAAAGGGAGGCCTACAATGAGCAGTTCTTC
D gene: -; V gene: TRBV20-1; clone size: -; J gene: TRBJ1-5; CDR3 protein: CSASAPGLKSNQPQHF; CDR3 DNA: TGCAGTGCTTCAGCACCGGGCCTGAAGAGCAATCAGCCCCAGCATTTT
D gene: TRBD1; V gene: TRBV7-3; clone size: many; J gene: TRBJ2-1; CDR3 protein: CASSSGQGHNEQFF; CDR3 DNA: TGTGCCAGCAGCTCGGGACAGGGACACAATGAGCAGTTCTTC
D gene: -; V gene: TRBV2; clone size: few; J gene: TRBJ1-2; CDR3 protein: CASSDARNNYGYTF; CDR3 DNA: TGTGCCAGCAGCGACGCCCGGAACAACTATGGCTACACCTTC
D gene: -; V gene: TRBV9; clone size: many; J gene: TRBJ1-2; CDR3 protein: CASSAHPRTPANYGYTF; CDR3 DNA: TGTGCCAGCAGCGCCCACCCCCGGACTCCGGCTAACTATGGCTACACCTTC
D gene: -; V gene: TRBV7-9; clone size: -; J gene: TRBJ1-2; CDR3 protein: CAGSLTGYGYTF; CDR3 DNA: TGTGCCGGCAGCTTAACAGGGTATGGCTACACCTTC
D gene: -; V gene: TRBV11-3; clone size: -; J gene: TRBJ2-7; CDR3 protein: CASSPFRAAEQYF; CDR3 DNA: TGTGCCAGCAGCCCCTTTAGGGCCGCGGAGCAGTACTTC
D gene: TRBD1; V gene: TRBV20-1; clone size: few; J gene: TRBJ2-5; CDR3 protein: CSARLQGTEETQYF; CDR3 DNA: TGCAGTGCTAGGCTACAGGGGACGGAAGAGACCCAGTACTTC
D gene: -; V gene: TRBV20-1; clone size: -; J gene: TRBJ2-3; CDR3 protein: CSAREWTAGDTQYF; CDR3 DNA: TGCAGTGCTAGAGAGTGGACTGCAGGAGATACGCAGTATTTT
D gene: -; V gene: TRBV2; clone size: -; J gene: TRBJ1-1; CDR3 protein: CASSAGPTEAFF; CDR3 DNA: TGTGCCAGCAGTGCAGGGCCCACTGAAGCTTTCTTT
D gene: -; V gene: TRBV2; clone size: many; J gene: TRBJ1-2; CDR3 protein: CASKINGGYTF; CDR3 DNA: TGTGCCAGCAAGATCAACGGGGGCTACACCTTC
D gene: TRBD1; V gene: TRBV7-2; clone size: -; J gene: TRBJ2-5; CDR3 protein: CASSLVPGQGPRKYF; CDR3 DNA: TGTGCCAGCAGCTTAGTTCCGGGACAGGGGCCACGAAAGTACTTC
D gene: TRBD2; V gene: TRBV7-2; clone size: few; J gene: TRBJ2-3; CDR3 protein: CASSLVASGGADTQYF; CDR3 DNA: TGTGCCAGCAGCTTAGTGGCTAGCGGGGGAGCTGATACGCAGTATTTT
D gene: TRBD2; V gene: TRBV20-1; clone size: few; J gene: TRBJ2-5; CDR3 protein: CSARTSGPPYF; CDR3 DNA: TGCAGTGCTCGAACTAGCGGGCCCCCGTACTTC
D gene: TRBD2; V gene: TRBV10-3; clone size: many; J gene: TRBJ2-7; CDR3 protein: CAISDGGEQYF; CDR3 DNA: TGTGCCATCAGTGACGGGGGGGAGCAGTACTTC
D gene: -; V gene: TRBV20-1; clone size: many; J gene: TRBJ1-3; CDR3 protein: CSARDRKARNTIYF; CDR3 DNA: TGCAGTGCTAGGGACAGAAAGGCCCGAAACACCATATATTTT
D gene: TRBD2; V gene: TRBV7-2; clone size: -; J gene: TRBJ2-7; CDR3 protein: CASSLDELAVSYEQYF; CDR3 DNA: TGTGCCAGCAGCTTAGACGAACTAGCGGTCTCCTACGAGCAGTACTTC
D gene: -; V gene: TRBV11-2; clone size: -; J gene: TRBJ2-1; CDR3 protein: CASSLELGGEQFF; CDR3 DNA: TGTGCCAGCAGCTTAGAATTAGGCGGCGAGCAGTTCTTC
D gene: TRBD1; V gene: TRBV27; clone size: many; J gene: TRBJ1-2; CDR3 protein: CASRDRGINNYGYTF; CDR3 DNA: TGTGCCAGCAGGGACAGGGGCATAAATAACTATGGCTACACCTTC
D gene: TRBD2; V gene: TRBV5-1; clone size: many; J gene: TRBJ2-7; CDR3 protein: CASSRGDLGSYEQYF; CDR3 DNA: TGCGCCAGCAGTCGGGGGGACTTGGGCTCCTACGAGCAGTACTTC